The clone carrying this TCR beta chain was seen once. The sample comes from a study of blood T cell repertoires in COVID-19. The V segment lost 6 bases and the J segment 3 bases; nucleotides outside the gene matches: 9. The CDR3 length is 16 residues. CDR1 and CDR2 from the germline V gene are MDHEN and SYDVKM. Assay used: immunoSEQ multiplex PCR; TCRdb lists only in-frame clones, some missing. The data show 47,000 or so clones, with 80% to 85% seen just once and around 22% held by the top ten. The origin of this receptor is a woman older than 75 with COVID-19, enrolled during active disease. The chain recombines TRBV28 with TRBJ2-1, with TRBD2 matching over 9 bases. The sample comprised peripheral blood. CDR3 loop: CASSSFSGGIYNEQFF. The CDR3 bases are TGTGCCAGCAGCTCCTTTAGCGGGGGTATCTACAATGAGCAGTTCTTC.